Here is one TCR beta chain with its context. The antigen is unknown. V shed 7 bases and J shed 5 bases, with 21 bases lying between them. There are 16 residues in the CDR3. Germline values: CDR1 MDHEN, CDR2 SYDVKM. This sample was included in a study of read filtering for tumor transcriptome and immune sequencing. The study's findings and limits: IR-seq and RNA-seq agreed better without single-read clonotypes.

Molecular barcoded adaptors covering alpha/delta and beta/gamma chains were used on about 0.4 ug RNA. TCRdb used MiXCR to reprocess the reads, holding one entry per CDR3 protein. This sample has 25,000 or so distinct CDR3 sequences, with less than 25% found just once. The clonotype was recovered from a donor older than 35 with multiple myeloma. J is TRBJ2-1 and V is TRBV28; the D gene is possibly TRBD2 (5 bases). The sample taken for sequencing was a population of CD138-negative cells sorted from bone marrow. CDR3 residues: CASTPLGELGNNEQFF. In nucleotides, the CDR3 is TGTGCCAGCACGCCCCTCGGGGAGTTAGGAAACAATGAGCAGTTCTTC.